This T cell receptor (beta chain) was documented in a study of T cells in Graves' hyperthyroidism and ophthalmopathy. This clonotype occurred many times. RNA transcripts gave rise to amplified TCR beta CDR3 regions. In the first-round RT-PCR of the TCR CDR3, the HTBI primer set was used. TCRdb fed the multiplex PCR reads into MiXCR, producing one record per CDR3 protein. The table records about 350,000 distinct CDR3 sequences, about 17% of them present only once. Sequencing was performed on blood. This receptor was identified in a woman in her twenties or thirties with Graves' hyperthyroidism that later progressed to Graves' ophthalmopathy.

For the CDR3, the DNA is TGTGCCAGCAGTCTCCTAGCTTTCGGGGAGCTGTTTTTT. Amino acids: CASSLLAFGELFF. This chain joins TRBV6-1 and TRBJ2-2, with a weak D call TRBD2 (5 bases). Germline loops: CDR1 MNHNS, CDR2 SASEGT. V shed 5 bases and J shed 7 bases, with 11 bases lying between them. The CDR3 consists of 13 residues.